The sequence of this T cell receptor (beta chain) was determined in a study of cytomegalovirus exposure and HLA in healthy donors. This clone has more than one count but fewer than ten. The length of the CDR3 is 14 residues. Trimming took 9 bases from V and 2 from J; bases not matched to a gene: 2. Per the germline V gene, CDR1 is SGHRS and CDR2 is YFSETQ. Sequencing was performed with immunoSEQ multiplex PCR; in TCRdb, only in-frame clones are kept and a portion is missing. Among about 330,000 clones, just over 85% were seen once, and the ten largest hold 0.84%. This chain links TRBV5-1 with TRBJ2-6, with TRBD1 identical over 10 bases. Source material: PBMCs. The sequence was collected from a woman aged 18-29 years in good health and CMV-seronegative. The CDR3 is CATDRGPGANVLTF. CDR3 sequence (DNA): TGCGCCACCGACAGGGGGCCTGGGGCCAACGTCCTGACTTTC.